Below are 6 T cell receptor beta chains sequenced from a single sample in a study of beta chain features in type 1 diabetes. The antigens of these receptors remain unknown. As every portion of the isolated RNA was reverse transcribed, the sequencing read expressed TCRB transcripts. The assay was immunoSEQ multiplex PCR, and TCRdb's table has in-frame clones only and misses some. The repertoire has about 47,000 clones, approximately 44% of them found once; the top ten carry roughly 0.13%. General study findings and limits: Significant though moderate, a shortening of TCRB CDR3s appeared in all four CD4+ subsets of Type 1 diabetes patients.

Material for sequencing was stem cell memory CD4+ T cells from blood. Receptor source: a young man with type 1 diabetes.

This sequence joins TRBV4-2 and TRBJ2-3, with a possible D match to TRBD1 (5 bases). Per the germline V gene, CDR1 is LGHNA and CDR2 is YNFKEQ. This CDR3 is 15 amino acids long. V was trimmed by 4 bases and J by 0 bases, leaving 11 bases between them. The CDR3 region is CASSRTQGSTDTQYF. The CDR3 DNA follows: TGTGCCAGCAGCCGCACCCAGGGAAGCACAGATACGCAGTATTTT.

V gene TRBV19 combines with J gene TRBJ1-2, with D possibly TRBD1 on 5 matching bases. Between the trimmed V and J ends, which lost 7 bases and 0 bases, there was a span of 9 bases. Germline CDR1 LNHDA, CDR2 SQIVND (reference sequence). The CDR3 has 13 amino acids. In DNA, the CDR3 is TGTGCCAGTATGGACACCACTAACTATGGCTACACCTTC. Translated: CASMDTTNYGYTF.

This clone has only a few counts. This chain joins TRBV7-2 and TRBJ2-7, with D unclear. V lost 6 bases and J 2 bases, leaving 17 bases between the germline ends. Germline CDR1 SGHTA, CDR2 FQGNSA. The CDR3 has 15 residues. The CDR3, as DNA: TGTGCCAGCAGTAAAACGGGTCTCAATGCCTACGAGCAGTACTTC. Protein sequence: CASSKTGLNAYEQYF.

This chain joins TRBV2 and TRBJ2-7, with D maybe TRBD2 (5 bases). V was cut by 2 bases and J by 2 bases, with 13 bases left in between. In germline, CDR1 is SNHLY, CDR2 FYNNEI. CDR3 length: 15 residues. The DNA for the CDR3 is TGTGCCAGCAGTGAACCCCCCTTCGGGACCTACGAGCAGTACTTC. Translated: CASSEPPFGTYEQYF.

The chain recombines TRBV28 with TRBJ1-1; D possibly corresponds to TRBD1 (6 bases). The CDR3 contains 15 residues. Per the germline V gene, CDR1 is MDHEN and CDR2 is SYDVKM. Trimming pared 0 bases from V and 3 bases from J, leaving 11 bases between. The CDR3 spells CASSLWGQGYTEAFF. CDR3 nucleotides: TGTGCCAGCAGTTTATGGGGCCAGGGGTACACTGAAGCTTTCTTT. The complete variable domain, with remaining parts taken from reference TRBV28 and TRBJ1-1, reads DVKVTQSSRYLVKRTGEKVFLECVQDMDHENMFWYRQDPGLGLRLIYFSYDVKMKEKGDIPEGYSVSREKKERFSLILESASTNQTSMYLCASSLWGQGYTEAFFGQGTRLTVV.

To note about this clone: The junction differs from germline at one of its ends, possibly a read error. As DNA, the CDR3 is TGTGCCAGCAGGGAAGGACTAGGAGCCGGGGAGCTGTTTTTT. This encodes CASREGLGAGELFF. V is TRBV2 and J is TRBJ2-2; 7 nucleotides line up with TRBD2. CDR1 is SNHLY and CDR2 is FYNNEI in the germline V gene. The CDR3 has 14 residues.